These T cell receptor beta chains were read from a single sample in a study of T cells in Graves' hyperthyroidism and ophthalmopathy. TCRdb re-analysed the multiplex PCR reads in MiXCR, keeping a single row per CDR3 protein. The sample contains over 250,000 distinct CDR3 sequences, 17% of which appear only once. The sequenced sample was blood. These receptors were obtained from an older woman with Graves' ophthalmopathy. Both conserved end residues are trimmed from each CDR3. Size values are once, few and many counts, or a class for expanded clones, and some rows have none.

V gene: TRBV6-8
J gene: TRBJ1-1
clone size: few
CDR3 protein: ASSYTRQVGGGTEAF

V gene: TRBV4-2
J gene: TRBJ2-3
clone size: many
CDR3 protein: ASSQEMLRTDTQY

V gene: TRBV2
J gene: TRBJ1-5
clone size: .
CDR3 protein: ASSADDQPQH

V gene: TRBV19
J gene: TRBJ1-1
clone size: .
CDR3 protein: ASGGQAKNTEAF

V gene: TRBV18
J gene: TRBJ2-1
clone size: few
CDR3 protein: ASSPTRSLLFPFLYNEQF

V gene: TRBV2
J gene: TRBJ2-7
clone size: many
CDR3 protein: ASSKSLRGGGEQY

V gene: TRBV5-6
J gene: TRBJ2-7
clone size: .
CDR3 protein: ASSLRDRYYEQY

V gene: TRBV4-1
J gene: TRBJ1-6
clone size: .
CDR3 protein: ASSLAPRGRNSPLH

V gene: TRBV27
J gene: TRBJ2-2
clone size: many
CDR3 protein: ASSLVWRTGELF

V gene: TRBV3-1
J gene: TRBJ2-7
clone size: many
CDR3 protein: ASSPGLAGVEEQY

V gene: TRBV11-2
J gene: TRBJ2-5
clone size: many
CDR3 protein: ASSSLRETQY

V gene: TRBV5-1
J gene: TRBJ1-3
clone size: few
CDR3 protein: ASSLAAPGTSGNTIY

V gene: TRBV27
J gene: TRBJ1-2
clone size: many
CDR3 protein: ATADRINYGYT

V gene: TRBV4-1
J gene: TRBJ1-1
clone size: .
CDR3 protein: AGSQERGTEAF

V gene: TRBV7-2
J gene: TRBJ2-7
clone size: many
CDR3 protein: ASSLRGGTGSYEQY

V gene: TRBV3-1
J gene: TRBJ2-3
clone size: few
CDR3 protein: ASSLRTSGSTDTQY

V gene: TRBV20-1
J gene: TRBJ2-7
clone size: many
CDR3 protein: SAIAFRVFEQY

V gene: TRBV6-1
J gene: TRBJ1-3
clone size: many
CDR3 protein: ASSLIGSGNTIY

V gene: TRBV7-2
J gene: TRBJ1-4
clone size: many
CDR3 protein: ASSPGDRGLANEKLF

V gene: TRBV20-1
J gene: TRBJ1-5
clone size: many
CDR3 protein: SARDFQGGVYSNQPQH

V gene: TRBV7-2
J gene: TRBJ1-5
clone size: many
CDR3 protein: ASSFSYQPQH

V gene: TRBV5-4
J gene: TRBJ2-7
clone size: .
CDR3 protein: ASSSGGAYEQY

V gene: TRBV27
J gene: TRBJ1-6
clone size: few
CDR3 protein: ASSWGLPGSPLH

V gene: TRBV3-1
J gene: TRBJ1-4
clone size: .
CDR3 protein: ASSRGHPGEKLF

V gene: TRBV10-3
J gene: TRBJ1-1
clone size: many
CDR3 protein: AISESRGRDPSIGEYGAF

V gene: TRBV18
J gene: TRBJ1-5
clone size: many
CDR3 protein: ASSPSTGIQQPQH

V gene: TRBV6-1
J gene: TRBJ1-1
clone size: few
CDR3 protein: ASTPSGVVNTEAF

V gene: TRBV14
J gene: TRBJ2-5
clone size: many
CDR3 protein: ASSQAGRETQY

V gene: TRBV6-5
J gene: TRBJ2-7
clone size: .
CDR3 protein: ASSYSERGEPEQY

V gene: TRBV20-1
J gene: TRBJ1-2
clone size: .
CDR3 protein: SASQLGGGANYGYT

V gene: TRBV12-5
J gene: TRBJ2-3
clone size: .
CDR3 protein: ASGRQGLTDTQY

V gene: TRBV2
J gene: TRBJ2-7
clone size: many
CDR3 protein: ASKWSGSSYEQY

V gene: TRBV6-5
J gene: TRBJ2-3
clone size: many
CDR3 protein: ASSYLGSSTDTQY

V gene: TRBV24-1
J gene: TRBJ2-5
clone size: many
CDR3 protein: ATSGRLAGEIETQY

V gene: TRBV5-6
J gene: TRBJ1-5
clone size: many
CDR3 protein: ASRHSGSNQPQH

V gene: TRBV6-1
J gene: TRBJ1-5
clone size: few
CDR3 protein: ASIMGGTGDQPQH

V gene: TRBV5-8
J gene: TRBJ2-7
clone size: many
CDR3 protein: ASSVRLAAVGLEQY

V gene: TRBV9
J gene: TRBJ2-6
clone size: .
CDR3 protein: ASSVEGIGSGANVLT

V gene: TRBV11-3
J gene: TRBJ2-7
clone size: many
CDR3 protein: ATRRISYEQY

V gene: TRBV7-2
J gene: TRBJ2-3
clone size: few
CDR3 protein: ASSLSPGVQDTQY

V gene: TRBV5-1
J gene: TRBJ1-1
clone size: .
CDR3 protein: ASSLAKWDTEAF

V gene: TRBV7-6
J gene: TRBJ2-1
clone size: .
CDR3 protein: ASSSTGTSGGYNEQF

V gene: TRBV7-9
J gene: TRBJ2-7
clone size: many
CDR3 protein: ASSSLAGVTWEQY

V gene: TRBV20-1
J gene: TRBJ1-5
clone size: many
CDR3 protein: SAGQPGGNQPQH

V gene: TRBV29-1
J gene: TRBJ1-1
clone size: few
CDR3 protein: SVEGAEAF

V gene: TRBV29-1
J gene: TRBJ2-7
clone size: few
CDR3 protein: SAALAGGGEQY

V gene: TRBV27
J gene: TRBJ1-2
clone size: many
CDR3 protein: ASSLSGTILYGYT

V gene: TRBV5-1
J gene: TRBJ2-3
clone size: many
CDR3 protein: ASSSGPGADTQY

V gene: TRBV6-2/TRBV6-3
J gene: TRBJ1-1
clone size: .
CDR3 protein: ASIQIAGTLAF

V gene: TRBV7-2
J gene: TRBJ1-3
clone size: many
CDR3 protein: ASSLKRNTIY

V gene: TRBV4-2
J gene: TRBJ1-2
clone size: few
CDR3 protein: ASSQDGALGGYGYT

V gene: TRBV5-1
J gene: TRBJ1-4
clone size: many
CDR3 protein: ASSLAATGGEKLF

V gene: TRBV7-7
J gene: TRBJ2-5
clone size: many
CDR3 protein: ASSPTGLETQY

V gene: TRBV20-1
J gene: TRBJ2-2
clone size: few
CDR3 protein: SARGLREETGELF